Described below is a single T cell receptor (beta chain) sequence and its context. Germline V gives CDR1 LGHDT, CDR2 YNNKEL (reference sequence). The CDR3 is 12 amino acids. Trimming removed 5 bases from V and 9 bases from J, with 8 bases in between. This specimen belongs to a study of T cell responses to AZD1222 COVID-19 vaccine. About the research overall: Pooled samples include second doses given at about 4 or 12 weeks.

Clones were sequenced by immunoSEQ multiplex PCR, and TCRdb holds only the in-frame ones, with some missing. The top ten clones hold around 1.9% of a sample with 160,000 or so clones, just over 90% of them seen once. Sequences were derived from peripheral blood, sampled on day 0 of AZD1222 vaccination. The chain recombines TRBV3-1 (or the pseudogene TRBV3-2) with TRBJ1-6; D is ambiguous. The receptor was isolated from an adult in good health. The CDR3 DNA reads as TGTGCCAGCAGCTTCGAGGTTTCACCCCTCCACTTT. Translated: CASSFEVSPLHF.